Listed here are 13 T cell receptor beta chains from one sample, sequenced in a study of blood T cell repertoires in COVID-19. The repertoire was sequenced with immunoSEQ multiplex PCR; TCRdb's copy has only in-frame clones and lacks some. The data show over 350,000 clones, with roughly 88% seen just once and about 0.89% held by the top ten. Source material: PBMCs or T cells enriched from blood (not recorded which). The receptor set was obtained from a young woman with acute COVID-19.

The chain carries TRBV19 and TRBJ1-1, with D tentatively TRBD1 (6 bases). This CDR3 has 13 residues. CDR1 LNHDA and CDR2 SQIVND come from the germline V gene (reference sequence). V dropped 7 bases and J dropped 1 base, with 10 bases sitting between them. CDR3 amino acids: CASTDRWNTEAFF. As DNA, the CDR3 is TGTGCCAGTACCGACAGGTGGAACACTGAAGCTTTCTTT.

This clone has a handful of counts. This chain links TRBV7-9 with TRBJ2-7; 9 nucleotides align to TRBD1. Germline CDR1 is SEHNR and CDR2 is FQNEAQ (reference sequence). V lost 3 bases and J lost 6; bases outside the gene matches: 9. CDR3 length: 15 residues. Here the CDR3 reads CASSFGGQGKGEQYF. The CDR3 nucleotides are TGTGCCAGCAGCTTTGGGGGACAGGGAAAAGGCGAGCAGTACTTC.

The CDR3 here is CASSLGVRGISTDTQYF. The CDR3 DNA reads as TGTGCCAGCAGCTTAGGTGTACGGGGGATTAGCACAGATACGCAGTATTTT. The rearrangement uses TRBV7-2 and TRBJ2-3; possibly TRBD2 for D (6 bases). CDR1 and CDR2 from the germline V gene are SGHTA and FQGNSA. This CDR3 has 17 amino acids. Trimming removed 1 base from V and 0 bases from J, with 14 bases in between.

The chain's CDR3 is CASSTGNNSPLHF. The CDR3 bases are TGTGCCAGCTCCACAGGGAATAATTCACCCCTCCACTTT. The rearrangement links TRBV2 to TRBJ1-6; D possibly corresponds to TRBD1 (6 bases). The V gene lost 8 bases and the J gene lost 5 bases, with 10 bases spanning the gap. This CDR3 is 13 amino acids long. CDR1 and CDR2 (germline): SNHLY, FYNNEI.

This sequence joins TRBV2 and TRBJ1-6; 7 nucleotides match TRBD1. Trimming removed 1 base from V and 9 bases from J; junction bases left unmatched: 6. CDR3 length: 15 amino acids. Germline V gives CDR1 SNHLY, CDR2 FYNNEI. CDR3 sequence reads: CASSEEGAVSSPLHF. The CDR3 DNA follows: TGTGCCAGCAGTGAAGAGGGGGCAGTAAGTTCACCCCTCCACTTT.

This chain joins TRBV29-1 and TRBJ2-7; 7 positions agree with TRBD1. Looked up from germline, CDR1 is SQVTM and CDR2 is ANQGSEA. Trimming removed 6 bases from V and 1 base from J; junction bases left unmatched: 9. The CDR3 sequence is 14 residues long. CDR3 region: CSVAGTVASYEQYF. The CDR3 nucleotides read TGCAGCGTGGCCGGGACAGTGGCGTCCTACGAGCAGTACTTC.

V is TRBV9 and J is TRBJ2-1, with D maybe TRBD2 (5 bases). This CDR3 spans 14 amino acids. From germline, CDR1 is SGDLS and CDR2 YYNGEE. V lost 3 bases and J lost 4, with 11 bases in between. The CDR3 reads CASSAPRGYNEQFF. The DNA for the CDR3 is TGTGCCAGCAGCGCCCCCCGGGGATACAATGAGCAGTTCTTC.

The genes are TRBV7-2 and TRBJ1-1; TRBD1 matches 7 bases. The CDR3 covers 16 residues. Germline V CDR1 and CDR2: SGHTA, FQGNSA. With V trimmed by 0 bases and J by 9 bases, 13 bases remained unmatched. The CDR3 is CASSLAGTVPQPKAFF. The CDR3 DNA reads as TGTGCCAGCAGCTTAGCCGGGACAGTTCCGCAGCCCAAAGCTTTCTTT.

V usage is TRBV5-1 and J usage is TRBJ1-6, with D unclear. The CDR3 has 14 amino acids. Trimming shortened V by 6 bases and J by 0 bases, and 7 bases separated the two germline ends. CDR1 and CDR2 from the germline V gene are SGHRS and YFSETQ. Here the CDR3 DNA reads TGCGCCAGCACCGAGAGCTCCTATAATTCACCCCTCCACTTT. This translates into CASTESSYNSPLHF.

The chain recombines TRBV6-5 with TRBJ2-5; the match to TRBD1 covers 7 bases. This CDR3 contains 14 residues. Germline V gene sequence: CDR1 MNHEY, CDR2 SVGAGI. Unmatched junction bases numbered 7, after V lost 6 bases and J lost 3 bases. CDR3 residues: CASRRGQTKETQYF. CDR3 DNA sequence: TGTGCCAGCAGAAGGGGGCAGACGAAAGAGACCCAGTACTTC.

The chain uses TRBV12-5 and TRBJ1-1; 10 nucleotides agree with TRBD1. CDR3 length: 14 amino acids. The germline CDR1 and CDR2 sequences are LGHNT and FRNRAP. The trim removed 2 bases at V and 7 bases at J, leaving 4 bases unmatched. CDR3 coding DNA: TGTGCTAGTGGTTTGTCAAGGGACAGGGGTGAAGCTTTCTTT. Translated, it gives CASGLSRDRGEAFF. The full variable domain, in which reference TRBV12-5 and TRBJ1-1 provide the parts outside the CDR3, is DARVTQTPRHKVTEMGQEVTMRCQPILGHNTVFWYRQTMMQGLELLAYFRNRAPLDDSGMPKDRFSAEMPDATLATLKIQPSEPRDSAVYFCASGLSRDRGEAFFGQGTRLTVV.

The chain employs TRBV11-1 and TRBJ2-1; 9 nucleotides line up with TRBD1. Germline CDR1 is SGHAT and CDR2 is FQDESV (reference sequence). The CDR3 has 16 residues. Trimming cost V 5 bases and J 5 bases; bases outside gene matches: 10. The CDR3 DNA sequence: TGTGCCAGCAGCCATTCGGACAGGGGAAAGAACAATGAGCAGTTCTTC. Residues: CASSHSDRGKNNEQFF. Full variable domain (remainder filled in from reference TRBV11-1 and TRBJ2-1): EAEVAQSPRYKITEKSQAVAFWCDPISGHATLYWYRQILGQGPELLVQFQDESVVDDSQLPKDRFSAERLKGVDSTLKIQPAELGDSAMYLCASSHSDRGKNNEQFFGPGTRLTVL.

The V and J genes are TRBV10-3 and TRBJ1-1; TRBD1 agrees at 8 bases. CDR1 and CDR2 from the germline V gene are ENHRY and SYGVKD. The CDR3 spans 16 residues. Trimming cost V 0 bases and J 0 bases; bases outside gene matches: 3. CDR3: CAISESGTGMNTEAFF. In nucleotides, the CDR3 is TGTGCCATCAGTGAGTCCGGGACAGGCATGAACACTGAAGCTTTCTTT.